Listed here are 14 T cell receptor beta chains from one sample, sequenced in a study of control samples from healthy donors and cancer patients. The repertoire was sequenced with immunoSEQ multiplex PCR; TCRdb's copy has only in-frame clones and lacks some. The table includes 130,000 to 150,000 clones, approximately 90% detected once. The sample comprised blood. These TCRs come from a woman in her thirties in good health.

V and J are TRBV19 and TRBJ1-4; D gene uncertain. The germline gives CDR1 LNHDA, CDR2 SQIVND (reference sequence). The CDR3 covers 15 residues. Trimming took off 5 bases at V and 4 bases at J, with 14 bases between the two ends. For the CDR3, the DNA is TGTGCCAGTAGTCCCCCGGCAGGAGGTAATGAAAAACTGTTTTTT. Protein sequence: CASSPPAGGNEKLFF.

The chain carries TRBV6-5 and TRBJ2-5; TRBD2 matches 11 bases. The length of the CDR3 is 14 residues. CDR1 and CDR2 (germline): MNHEY, SVGAGI. The CDR3 protein is CAVAGGQRGETQYF. The CDR3 DNA sequence: TGTGCAGTAGCGGGAGGGCAGCGAGGGGAGACCCAGTACTTC.

V gene TRBV2 combines with J gene TRBJ1-1; the D is unclear. This CDR3 is 11 amino acids long. Germline lookup yields CDR1 SNHLY and CDR2 FYNNEI. Between the trimmed V and J ends, which lost 11 bases and 3 bases, there was a span of 10 bases. The CDR3 here is CASTTYTEAFF. The CDR3 coding sequence is TGTGCCTCCACAACGTACACTGAAGCTTTCTTT.

This clone was recorded once. The CDR3 loop is CASRPDTNYGYTF. The CDR3 DNA is TGTGCCAGCAGGCCGGACACCAACTATGGCTACACCTTC. The V gene is TRBV5-5, the J gene TRBJ1-2, with D perhaps matching TRBD1 (5 bases). The CDR3 is 13 residues long. V shed 5 bases and J shed 2 bases, with 10 bases lying between them. Looked up from germline, CDR1 is SGHKS and CDR2 is YYEKEE (reference sequence).

J is TRBJ1-2 and V is TRBV9; 7 bases map to TRBD1. This CDR3 comprises 14 residues. Germline lookup yields CDR1 SGDLS and CDR2 YYNGEE. Trimming took 3 bases from V and 2 from J; bases not matched to a gene: 4. The CDR3 is CASSAGQENYGYTF. CDR3 DNA sequence: TGTGCCAGCAGCGCAGGACAGGAGAACTATGGCTACACCTTC.

V and J are TRBV4-2 and TRBJ2-1; 10 positions agree with TRBD2. The CDR3 length is 17 residues. Per germline, CDR1 LGHNA and CDR2 YNFKEQ. The V and J ends lost 3 bases and 1 base, in that order; junction bases with no gene match: 6. CDR3 DNA sequence: TGTGCCAGCAGCCAGCGAACTAGCGGGAATTCCTACAATGAGCAGTTCTTC. It encodes CASSQRTSGNSYNEQFF.

The CDR3 here is CASSPSSYEQYF. The CDR3 DNA reads TGTGCCAGCAGCCCGAGCTCCTACGAGCAGTACTTC. The J gene is TRBJ2-7, the V gene TRBV6-5; D unclear. The germline V and J ends were trimmed by 6 bases and 0 bases, with 6 bases remaining between them. Per germline, CDR1 MNHEY and CDR2 SVGAGI. The CDR3 covers 12 residues.

V is TRBV7-3 and J is TRBJ2-1; D uncertain. V lost 8 bases, J lost 2 bases, and 16 bases lay in between. The CDR3 is made up of 15 amino acids. Germline V lookup: CDR1 SGHTA, CDR2 FQGTGA. CDR3 nucleotides: TGTGCCAGCCAACCTGGGCCTCGCGCCTACAATGAGCAGTTCTTC. Translation gives CASQPGPRAYNEQFF.

This clone was observed a handful of times. The chain links TRBV4-1 to TRBJ1-2; D is uncertain. Trimming left V 4 bases short and J 6 bases short, with 12 bases between. CDR1 and CDR2 from the germline V gene are MGHRA and YSYEKL. The CDR3 consists of 13 residues. CDR3 in amino acids: CASSLREGDGYTF. CDR3 coding DNA: TGCGCCAGCAGCCTGCGGGAGGGCGATGGCTACACCTTC.

This chain joins TRBV19 and TRBJ2-7, with D perhaps TRBD1 or TRBD2 (5 bases each). Trimming removed 7 bases at V and 0 bases at J, with 10 bases between. This CDR3 spans 13 amino acids. In germline, CDR1 is LNHDA, CDR2 SQIVND (reference sequence). CDR3 region: CASKGDVSYEQYF. CDR3 nucleotides: TGTGCCAGTAAAGGGGACGTCTCCTACGAGCAGTACTTC.

The genes are TRBV1 and TRBJ2-7; no DNA check was done on the table's D call, TRBD1. TRBV1 is listed as a pseudogene. The CDR3 is 14 residues long. The CDR3 bases are TGCACCAGCAGATCCGGGACAGGGGGGGACGAGCAGTACTTC. Amino acids: CTSRSGTGGDEQYF.

The gene calls are TRBV6-5 and TRBJ1-1; the match to TRBD1 covers 7 bases. The germline CDR1 and CDR2 sequences are MNHEY and SVGAGI. Trimming cost V 4 bases and J 7 bases; bases outside gene matches: 9. The CDR3 has 14 residues. DNA for the CDR3: TGTGCCAGCAGTTTCCAACAGGGGTCCGTTGAAGCTTTCTTT. Amino acid sequence: CASSFQQGSVEAFF.

The CDR3 region has the DNA TGTGCCAGCAGCCAAGTGGTGAGCTCTAATTCACCCCTCCACTTT. This translates into CASSQVVSSNSPLHF. This chain joins TRBV14 and TRBJ1-6; no definite D call. The CDR3 contains 15 residues. The germline gives CDR1 SGHDN, CDR2 FVKESK. V was clipped by 1 base and J by 6 bases, with 10 bases between them.

The gene calls are TRBV2 and TRBJ2-2, with D perhaps matching TRBD2 (5 bases). The CDR3 is 14 residues long. The V end was cut by 10 bases, the J end by 2 bases, with 14 bases between. CDR1 and CDR2 from the germline V gene are SNHLY and FYNNEI. CDR3 in amino acids: CATLASSNTGELFF. CDR3 DNA sequence: TGTGCCACGTTAGCGAGTTCAAACACCGGGGAGCTGTTTTTT.